This T cell receptor beta chain was captured by sequencing in a study of blood T cell repertoires in COVID-19. The age range of participants was 18 to 89 years, with residence in more than 20 US areas. This CDR3 contains 15 residues. Trimming removed 3 bases at V and 0 bases at J, with 9 bases between. The germline V gene encodes CDR1 SGHAT and CDR2 FQNNGV. Source study methods: Nucleated cell number was recorded as an estimate derived from reference gene primer amplification. The assay was immunoSEQ multiplex PCR, and TCRdb's table has in-frame clones only and misses some. V, J and clone size are taken as reported in that table, and D and trimming were inferred from the DNA itself. The data hold 150,000 or so clones, with 65% to 85% observed a single time.

The chain couples TRBV11-2 to TRBJ1-5, with D unclear. This clonotype originated in a woman aged 50 to 65 who had been exposed to COVID-19. The sample was PBMCs or T cells enriched from blood (not recorded which). CDR3 sequence (DNA): TGTGCCAGCAGCTTTGGAGTAAATAGCAATCAGCCCCAGCATTTT. Its protein product is CASSFGVNSNQPQHF. Combining the CDR3 with reference TRBV11-2 and TRBJ1-5 gives the whole variable domain EAGVAQSPRYKIIEKRQSVAFWCNPISGHATLYWYQQILGQGPKLLIQFQNNGVVDDSQLPKDRFSAERLKGVDSTLKIQPAKLEDSAVYLCASSFGVNSNQPQHFGDGTRLSIL.